This TCR beta chain is from a study of blood T cells in healthy people across ages. There are a few counts of this clonotype. Antigen specificity is unknown. The V and J ends lost 4 bases and 4 bases respectively, with 14 bases between them. Germline lookup yields CDR1 SNHLY and CDR2 FYNNEI. This CDR3 spans 15 amino acids. Regarding the study as a whole: Long-lived and aged donors differed, with more naive CD4+ cells and higher diversity in the long-lived.

It was with a sample-barcoded 5' primer and a J-beta primer mix that a second PCR of about 7 to 12 cycles was run. MiXCR, applied by TCRdb to the 5' RACE reads, yields one record per CDR3 protein. The table has 1.5 million to 2 million distinct CDR3 sequences, around 48% seen once; the top ten hold around 2.1%. The source is a woman in her 40s in good health. The sequencing sample was made of blood. This chain uses TRBV2 with TRBJ2-1, with D possibly being TRBD2 (6 bases). The CDR3 coding sequence is TGTGCCAGCAGTGGCGGGGCGGGCCTTTACAATGAGCAGTTCTTC. It yields the protein CASSGGAGLYNEQFF.